This TCR beta chain was obtained from a study of shared clonotypes between healthy human individuals. Healthy and HIV-negative, the adult donors had no recent acute infections or vaccinations. Method: immunoSEQ multiplex PCR; TCRdb's copy keeps in-frame clones and lacks some. The repertoire holds around 500,000 clones, with around 80% as singletons. This CDR3 region has 14 residues. Trimming removed 6 bases from V and 2 bases from J, with 14 bases in between. CDR1 is WNHNN and CDR2 is SYGVQD in the germline V gene (reference sequence). The chain employs TRBV10-1 and TRBJ2-7, with D possibly being TRBD1 or TRBD2 (5 bases each). The sequence was collected from a woman in her thirties or forties in good health. Some clones in this sample may be carry-over from other donors' samples. Input material: PBMCs. CDR3: CASSRDPSAYEQYF. The CDR3 coding sequence is TGCGCCAGCAGCCGGGACCCATCCGCCTACGAGCAGTACTTC.